These T cell receptor beta chains were read from a single sample in a study of control samples from healthy donors and cancer patients. The data were produced by immunoSEQ multiplex PCR, yet TCRdb's version contains in-frame clones alone and is incomplete. The sample has 95,000 to 100,000 clones; roughly 89% are singletons. The sequencing sample was made of blood. The receptor set was obtained from a man aged 25 to 40 in good health. The CDR3 runs from the conserved cysteine through the conserved F or W. The D gene is left open where the match is weak.

V gene: TRBV6-2/TRBV6-3
D gene: -
CDR3 protein: CASSYTDQNTEAFF

V gene: TRBV6-5
D gene: -
CDR3 protein: CASRDDSSTNEKLFF

V gene: TRBV30
D gene: -
CDR3 protein: CAWKSGPGNGYEQYF

V gene: TRBV7-8
D gene: TRBD2
CDR3 protein: CASSIGGGYEQYF

V gene: TRBV7-3
D gene: -
CDR3 protein: CASSSTSRGANTGELFF

V gene: TRBV4-2
D gene: -
CDR3 protein: CASSQERTDAYEQYF

V gene: TRBV18
D gene: TRBD1
CDR3 protein: CASSPRDRGHEQYF

V gene: TRBV11-3
D gene: TRBD1
CDR3 protein: CASSYGTGFYNEQFF

V gene: TRBV3-1/TRBV3-2
D gene: -
CDR3 protein: CASSQGGGGQLFF

V gene: TRBV12-3/TRBV12-4
D gene: -
CDR3 protein: CASSLRGTDTQYF

V gene: TRBV4-3
D gene: -
CDR3 protein: CASSQDSGGNSPLHF

V gene: TRBV12-5
D gene: TRBD1
CDR3 protein: CASGLRDRVSGANVLTF

V gene: TRBV3-1/TRBV3-2
D gene: -
CDR3 protein: CASSQQLGGRLYNSPLHF

V gene: TRBV6-5
D gene: TRBD2
CDR3 protein: CASKWMASGNEQFF

V gene: TRBV7-9
D gene: -
CDR3 protein: CASRLDTNQPQHF

V gene: TRBV6-5
D gene: TRBD1
CDR3 protein: CASIRTGGTYEQYF

V gene: TRBV4-2
D gene: TRBD1
CDR3 protein: CASIKDRGRTEAFF

V gene: TRBV29-1
D gene: -
CDR3 protein: CSVATRGETGNTIYF

V gene: TRBV2
D gene: TRBD1
CDR3 protein: CASAGQGLRNEQFF

V gene: TRBV9
D gene: -
CDR3 protein: CASSVGGSTEAFF

V gene: TRBV4-1
D gene: -
CDR3 protein: CASSQVPYNWGDGNTIYF

V gene: TRBV11-3
D gene: -
CDR3 protein: CASSLEGSRDNEQFF

V gene: TRBV15
D gene: -
CDR3 protein: CATSRGRGRVNTGELFF

V gene: TRBV5-1
D gene: TRBD1
CDR3 protein: CASSLGTGGWVTDTQYF

V gene: TRBV5-4
D gene: -
CDR3 protein: CASRQNSNNEQFF

V gene: TRBV11-2
D gene: -
CDR3 protein: CASSDLGLETQYF

V gene: TRBV30
D gene: TRBD1
CDR3 protein: CARSPTQGASTEAFF

V gene: TRBV28
D gene: TRBD1
CDR3 protein: CASEGAGIVGSPLHF

V gene: TRBV7-6
D gene: -
CDR3 protein: CASSTGSLARSEQFF

V gene: TRBV6-2/TRBV6-3
D gene: -
CDR3 protein: CASSSRAVGDEQFF

V gene: TRBV19
D gene: -
CDR3 protein: CASSKTLSQGLNQPQHF

V gene: TRBV10-3
D gene: -
CDR3 protein: CAIRGSGRGLTDTQYF

V gene: TRBV20-1
D gene: -
CDR3 protein: CSASVRGRGETQYF

V gene: TRBV6-1
D gene: TRBD1
CDR3 protein: CASSEWDSSYNEQFF

V gene: TRBV19
D gene: -
CDR3 protein: CASSGTGRTGELFF

V gene: TRBV5-1
D gene: -
CDR3 protein: CASSSSTGLNEKLFF

V gene: TRBV28
D gene: TRBD2
CDR3 protein: CASSFGLALNTGELFF

V gene: TRBV20-1
D gene: TRBD1
CDR3 protein: CSASGPGQGTDTQYF

V gene: TRBV27
D gene: -
CDR3 protein: CASSPSNSQYEQFF

V gene: TRBV7-9
D gene: TRBD2
CDR3 protein: CASSLVISGRFYEQYF

V gene: TRBV6-4
D gene: TRBD1
CDR3 protein: CASSGTHPGQVPYEQYF

V gene: TRBV27
D gene: -
CDR3 protein: CASSFRTAPDTQYF

V gene: TRBV11-2
D gene: TRBD2
CDR3 protein: CASSLYMGLAYNEQFF

V gene: TRBV7-9
D gene: TRBD2
CDR3 protein: CASSSPAGGQADTQYF

V gene: TRBV12-3/TRBV12-4
D gene: -
CDR3 protein: CASSLLAQDTQYF

V gene: TRBV6-5
D gene: -
CDR3 protein: CASSYSAGLEWRGYTF

V gene: TRBV6-5
D gene: -
CDR3 protein: CASIGINSNQPQHF

V gene: TRBV29-1
D gene: -
CDR3 protein: CSVARGVNTEAFF

V gene: TRBV7-9
D gene: TRBD1
CDR3 protein: CASSPRQGAEKLFF

V gene: TRBV4-3
D gene: -
CDR3 protein: CASSQEGAGYGYTF

V gene: TRBV30
D gene: TRBD2
CDR3 protein: CAWSVVAGGYEQYF

V gene: TRBV6-2/TRBV6-3
D gene: -
CDR3 protein: CASSPGRATEAFF

V gene: TRBV7-2
D gene: -
CDR3 protein: CASTPASSYNEQFF

V gene: TRBV3-1/TRBV3-2
D gene: -
CDR3 protein: CASSQVGFNGYTF

V gene: TRBV5-4
D gene: -
CDR3 protein: CASRRVENYGYTF

V gene: TRBV7-2
D gene: -
CDR3 protein: CASSLGVGKGYNEQFF

V gene: TRBV30
D gene: -
CDR3 protein: CAWSGGGAELAFF